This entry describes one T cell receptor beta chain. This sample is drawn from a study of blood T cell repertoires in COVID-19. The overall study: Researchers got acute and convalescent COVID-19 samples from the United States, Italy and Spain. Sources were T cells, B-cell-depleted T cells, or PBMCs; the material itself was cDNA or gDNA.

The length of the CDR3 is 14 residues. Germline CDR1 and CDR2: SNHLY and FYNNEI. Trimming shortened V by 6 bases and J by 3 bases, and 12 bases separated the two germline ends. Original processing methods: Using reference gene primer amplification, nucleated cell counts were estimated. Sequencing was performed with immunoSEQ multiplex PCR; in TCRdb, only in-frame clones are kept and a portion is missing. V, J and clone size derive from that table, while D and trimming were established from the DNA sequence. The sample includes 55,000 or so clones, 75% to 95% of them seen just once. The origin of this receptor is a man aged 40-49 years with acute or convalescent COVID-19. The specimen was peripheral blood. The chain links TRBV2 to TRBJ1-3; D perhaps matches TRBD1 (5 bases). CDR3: CASRRTTVGNTIYF. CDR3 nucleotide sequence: TGTGCCAGCAGGAGGACAACCGTTGGAAACACCATATATTTT. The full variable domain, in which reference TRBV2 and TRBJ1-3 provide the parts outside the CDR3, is EPEVTQTPSHQVTQMGQEVILRCVPISNHLYFYWYRQILGQKVEFLVSFYNNEISEKSEIFDDQFSVERPDGSNFTLKIRSTKLEDSAMYFCASRRTTVGNTIYFGEGSWLTVV.